This entry lists 12 T cell receptor beta chains sequenced from one sample in a study of immune heterogeneity within non-small cell lung tumors. Template material comprised bulk tumor genomic DNA at about 660 ng per sample. Multiple biopsies spaced far apart were taken from each primary tumor during surgery. Samples came from untreated patients having curative surgery for newly diagnosed non-small cell lung cancer. Amplification of TCR beta CDR3 was performed by multiplex PCR with 32 V and 13 J primers. TCRdb processed the multiplex PCR reads anew with MiXCR; each CDR3 protein has one entry. The data hold 14,000 to 15,000 distinct CDR3 sequences, with roughly 29% observed a single time. The sequenced sample consisted of lung tumor tissue. The receptor source for this set is a man aged 35 to 55 with non-small cell lung cancer.

This clonotype has ten or more counts. The rearrangement links TRBV20-1 to TRBJ2-1; D possibly corresponds to TRBD2 (5 bases). Germline loops: CDR1 DFQATT, CDR2 SNEGSKA (reference sequence). V shed 1 base and J shed 3 bases, with 16 bases lying between them. This CDR3 has 16 amino acids. The CDR3 nucleotides are TGCAGTGCTAGAGTTCGTTCAGCGGCTAACTACAATGAGCAGTTCTTC. It encodes CSARVRSAANYNEQFF.

A word on this clonotype: One junction end disagrees with the germline gene, perhaps due to a read error. The rearrangement links TRBV5-1 to TRBJ2-7; 9 bases map to TRBD1. Germline assignment: CDR1 SGHRS and CDR2 YFSETQ. CDR3 size: 13 residues. CDR3 region: CASTTGGNYEQYF. Here the CDR3 DNA reads TGCGCGAGCACAACAGGGGGCAACTACGAGCAGTACTTC.

The V and J genes are TRBV20-1 and TRBJ2-3; 7 nucleotides align to TRBD2. Germline V lookup: CDR1 DFQATT, CDR2 SNEGSKA (reference sequence). CDR3 size: 15 residues. The ends lost 3 bases at V and 10 bases at J; junction bases unmatched: 16. The DNA for the CDR3 is TGCAGTGCTAGGACTAGCTGGAGGGCCCCCAGAGCGCAGTATTTT. This translates into CSARTSWRAPRAQYF.

This clonotype occurred once. This sequence joins TRBV11-3 and TRBJ2-7; tentative D call: TRBD1 (6 bases). This CDR3 region has 15 residues. The V end lost 4 bases, the J end lost 2 bases, and 15 bases lay between the germline ends. The germline CDR1 and CDR2 sequences are SGHNT and YENEEA. The CDR3 DNA follows: TGTGCCAGCAGCTCTACGCTTCGGGACACCTACGAGCAGTACTTC. Residues: CASSSTLRDTYEQYF.

This clonotype was observed at least ten times. The chain recombines TRBV24-1 with TRBJ1-2; a weak D match, TRBD1 (5 bases). CDR1 and CDR2 from the germline V gene are KGHDR and SFDVKD. The CDR3 loop spans 13 amino acids. Trimming removed 4 bases at V and 4 bases at J, with 9 bases between. The CDR3 protein is CATSEGTFYGYTF. The DNA for the CDR3 is TGTGCCACCAGTGAAGGGACCTTCTATGGCTACACCTTC.

Of note for this clonotype: With a much larger clone just one base away, this may be a read error. V usage is TRBV28 and J usage is TRBJ2-4, with D hard to call. CDR1 MDHEN and CDR2 SYDVKM come from the germline V gene. The CDR3 extends over 11 amino acids. Trimming shortened V by 7 bases and J by 13 bases, and 14 bases separated the two germline ends. The CDR3: CASKDITAQYF. The DNA for the CDR3 is TGTGCCAGCAAAGATATCACCGCGCAGTACTTC. The full variable domain, its missing parts supplied by reference TRBV28 and TRBJ2-4, is DVKVTQSSRYLVKRTGEKVFLECVQDMDHENMFWYRQDPGLGLRLIYFSYDVKMKEKGDIPEGYSVSREKKERFSLILESASTNQTSMYLCASKDITAQYFGAGTRLSVL.

This chain connects TRBV29-1 to TRBJ2-5, with D perhaps matching TRBD2 (5 bases). Between the trimmed V and J ends, which lost 5 bases and 0 bases, there was a span of 13 bases. This CDR3 contains 14 residues. Germline-derived CDR1 and CDR2 are SQVTM and ANQGSEA. The CDR3: CSVTKSGNQETQYF. CDR3 sequence (DNA): TGCAGCGTTACTAAATCGGGGAACCAAGAGACCCAGTACTTC.

For this clonotype: This could be a read error, since a much larger clone is one nucleotide away. The chain combines TRBV13 with TRBJ2-7, with D perhaps matching TRBD1 (5 bases). There are 15 residues in the CDR3. Germline CDR1 reads PRHDT; CDR2 reads FYEKMQ (reference sequence). Trimming took off 0 bases at V and 8 bases at J, with 17 bases between the two ends. The CDR3 DNA follows: TGTGCCAGCAGCTTAGGGGACCATGAAGAGGACAAGCAGTACTTC. As protein: CASSLGDHEEDKQYF.

On this clonotype: A read error may explain this, as a much larger clone is one base away. The CDR3 region is CAGSRVTYTGSQETQYF. The CDR3 DNA reads TGTGCCGGCAGCCGCGTTACTTATACCGGGAGCCAAGAGACCCAGTACTTC. The chain couples TRBV7-6 to TRBJ2-5; D is possibly TRBD2 (6 bases). Germline-derived CDR1 and CDR2 are SGHVS and FNYEAQ. The CDR3 spans 17 residues.

This clonotype was detected ten times or more. The CDR3 DNA sequence: TGTGCCAGCAGTCAGGGCTACGAGCAGTACTTC. Residues: CASSQGYEQYF. This rearrangement joins TRBV5-4 to TRBJ2-7; perhaps TRBD1 as D (5 bases). This CDR3 is built from 11 residues. Germline V CDR1 and CDR2: SGHNT, YYREEE (reference sequence). Between the trimmed V and J ends, which lost 5 bases and 3 bases, there was a span of 6 bases.

This clonotype is medium-sized. The V and J genes are TRBV6-8 and TRBJ1-3, with D possibly matching TRBD1 (6 bases). In germline, CDR1 is MNHGY, CDR2 SAAAGT. The CDR3 extends over 20 amino acids. V lost 5 bases and J lost 0, with 26 bases in between. The CDR3 DNA sequence: TGTGCCAGCAGTCCCAACGGTAGGAACAGGGAGATTTACTCTGGAAACACCATATATTTT. Its translation: CASSPNGRNREIYSGNTIYF.

This clonotype was picked up a small number of times. This clone may be a read error of a much larger clone one base away. This chain links TRBV2 with TRBJ1-1; D is possibly TRBD1 (5 bases). The germline V gene encodes CDR1 SNHLY and CDR2 FYNNEI. The CDR3 contains 12 residues. This CDR3 is CASSDWQGEALF. CDR3 coding DNA: TGTGCCAGCAGTGATTGGCAGGGTGAAGCTCTCTTT.